The 4 T cell receptor beta chains below were found in one sample sequenced in a study of Graves' ophthalmopathy and Graves' hyperthyroidism. The sequenced template was RNA, covering the TCR beta CDR3 region. First-round RT-PCR relied on HTBI primers, and a second-round multiplex PCR came next. TCRdb recomputed calls from the multiplex PCR reads with MiXCR, one row per CDR3 protein. This table has roughly 400,000 distinct CDR3 sequences, around 16% appearing once. Material for sequencing was peripheral blood. Receptors were obtained from a woman between 18 and 30 years old with Graves' ophthalmopathy.

This rearrangement joins TRBV5-1 to TRBJ1-2, with no clear D. CDR1 and CDR2 from the germline V gene are SGHRS and YFSETQ. V was trimmed by 0 bases and J by 7 bases, leaving 10 bases between them. The CDR3 runs to 13 residues. The CDR3 DNA reads as TGCGCCAGCAGCTTGGGTGGATCCTCTGGCTACACCTTC. It yields the protein CASSLGGSSGYTF.

The sample holds many counts of this clonotype. The chain uses TRBV5-4 and TRBJ1-5; no reliable D call. This CDR3 has 15 residues. Germline V gene lookup returns CDR1 SGHNT and CDR2 YYREEE (reference sequence). Trimming took off 0 bases at V and 1 base at J, with 8 bases between the two ends. The CDR3 sequence: CASSLGPASNQPQHF. The DNA for the CDR3 is TGTGCCAGCAGCTTGGGTCCGGCCAGCAATCAGCCCCAGCATTTT.

Many counts were recorded for this clonotype. This chain uses TRBV6-4 with TRBJ1-6; TRBD1 agrees at 7 bases. After removal of 4 bases from V and 7 bases from J, the junction contained 7 bases not matched to a gene. Germline values: CDR1 MRHNA, CDR2 SNTAGT. The CDR3 length is 15 residues. The DNA of the CDR3 is TGTGCCAGCAGTGGAATGGCAGGGGGGAATTCACCCCTCCACTTT. Translated, it gives CASSGMAGGNSPLHF.

This clonotype was observed at least ten times. The chain couples TRBV27 to TRBJ1-1, with a possible D match to TRBD1 (6 bases). The V gene's germline CDR1 is MNHEY and CDR2 SMNVEV (reference sequence). This CDR3 spans 15 amino acids. V was shortened by 3 bases and J by 0 bases, with 11 bases between the two germline ends. The CDR3 DNA reads TGTGCCAGCAGTTTCATCGACAGGATGAACACTGAAGCTTTCTTT. This gives the protein CASSFIDRMNTEAFF.